These 21 T cell receptor beta chains originate from one sample sequenced in a study of cytomegalovirus exposure and HLA in healthy donors. This PCR relied on a set of 60 Vbeta primers and 13 Jbeta primers. TCRdb's table, derived via immunoSEQ multiplex PCR, lists solely in-frame clones and lacks some. The sample is made up of 140,000 to 150,000 clones, and the top ten hold approximately 1.5% of it. Sequencing was performed on PBMCs. Receptor source: a woman in her forties or fifties in good health and CMV-seronegative.

This rearrangement joins TRBV27 to TRBJ2-1; 7 bases are shared with TRBD2. The CDR3 totals 18 residues. Germline lookup yields CDR1 MNHEY and CDR2 SMNVEV (reference sequence). The V gene end was trimmed by 7 bases and the J gene end by 0 bases; junction bases not matched to a gene: 15. The CDR3 bases are TGTGCCAGCACCAGGCTAGCGGTAGCAACCAACTCCTACAATGAGCAGTTCTTC. Translating it yields CASTRLAVATNSYNEQFF.

This CDR3 is CASRVLAPNTGELFF. The DNA for the CDR3 is TGTGCCAGCAGGGTACTAGCGCCGAACACCGGGGAGCTGTTTTTT. The V gene is TRBV6-5, the J gene TRBJ2-2; 7 positions agree with TRBD2. This CDR3 comprises 15 residues. V shed 6 bases, J shed 0 bases, and the junction held 4 bases outside the gene matches. Germline CDR1 is MNHEY and CDR2 is SVGAGI.

The rearrangement joins TRBV5-4 to TRBJ2-5; 7 bases line up with TRBD1. The germline gives CDR1 SGHNT, CDR2 YYREEE (reference sequence). V lost 4 bases to trimming and J lost 0 bases; unmatched junction nucleotides: 6. The CDR3 loop spans 15 amino acids. The CDR3 here is CASSPGQAYQETQYF. CDR3 DNA sequence: TGTGCCAGCAGCCCCGGACAGGCGTACCAAGAGACCCAGTACTTC.

The CDR3 loop is CAWSPRQSSGANVLTF. CDR3 sequence (DNA): TGTGCCTGGAGTCCGCGACAGAGCTCTGGGGCCAACGTCCTGACTTTC. The chain has TRBV30 and TRBJ2-6; a possible D gene is TRBD1 (5 bases). Germline-derived CDR1 and CDR2 are GTSNPN and SVGIG (reference sequence). There are 16 residues in the CDR3. Trimming left V 2 bases short and J 0 bases short, with 11 bases between.

The CDR3 protein is CATSRGSQETQYF. Written as DNA, the CDR3 is TGTGCCACCAGCAGAGGGAGTCAAGAGACCCAGTACTTC. This chain joins TRBV15 and TRBJ2-5; D is unclear. V lost 1 base and J 2 bases, leaving 5 bases between the germline ends. The CDR3 totals 13 residues. Germline values: CDR1 LNHNV, CDR2 YYDKDF (reference sequence).

The rearrangement uses TRBV19 and TRBJ2-5, with D possibly being TRBD2 (6 bases). The length of the CDR3 is 15 residues. Germline CDR1 is LNHDA and CDR2 is SQIVND (reference sequence). Deletions cut 2 bases from V and 5 bases from J, with 15 bases between. CDR3 nucleotides: TGTGCCAGTAGTATACCCTTGGGAGGCCAGGAGACCCAGTACTTC. Translated, it gives CASSIPLGGQETQYF.

The rearrangement links TRBV30 to TRBJ2-6; D gene unclear. The V end lost 4 bases, the J end lost 2 bases, and 6 bases lay between the germline ends. CDR1 is GTSNPN and CDR2 is SVGIG in the germline V gene (reference sequence). The length of the CDR3 is 13 residues. The CDR3 DNA sequence: TGTGCCTGGACCGCTACTGGGGCCAACGTCCTGACTTTC. Its translation is CAWTATGANVLTF.

For this clone: Within the sample, other DNA sequences also encode this same CDR3. This chain uses TRBV9 with TRBJ1-3; 7 bases agree with TRBD1. This CDR3 comprises 14 residues. The V segment lost 2 bases and the J segment 2 bases; nucleotides outside the gene matches: 1. Germline-derived CDR1 and CDR2 are SGDLS and YYNGEE. CDR3 DNA sequence: TGTGCCAGCAGCGTTCAGGGGGCTGGAAACACCATATATTTT. This sequence encodes CASSVQGAGNTIYF.

The genes are TRBV5-1 and TRBJ1-4, with D tentatively TRBD1 (5 bases). V was clipped by 4 bases and J by 11 bases, with 18 bases between them. Germline V gene lookup returns CDR1 SGHRS and CDR2 YFSETQ. This CDR3 comprises 14 residues. CDR3 bases: TGCGCCAGCAGCCCCGGGGGAGGGGATAGGAAACTGTTTTTT. Encoded protein: CASSPGGGDRKLFF.

This chain joins TRBV5-1 and TRBJ2-3; 14 bases align to TRBD2. Germline trimming cut 4 bases from V and 4 bases from J; bases unmatched to any gene: 8. The germline V gene has CDR1 SGHRS and CDR2 YFSETQ. The length of the CDR3 is 17 residues. This chain's CDR3 is CASSLTSGRARADTQYF. The CDR3, as DNA: TGCGCCAGCAGCCTGACTAGCGGGAGGGCCCGGGCAGATACGCAGTATTTT.

The V call is TRBV11-1, the J call TRBJ2-6; TRBD1 matches 10 bases. Germline values: CDR1 SGHAT, CDR2 FQDESV (reference sequence). V dropped 3 bases and J dropped 9; count of bases not matched to a gene: 5. The CDR3 loop spans 15 amino acids. CDR3 nucleotide sequence: TGTGCCAGCAGCTTGGACAGGGGGTCTTACAACGTCCTGACTTTC. Translated, it gives CASSLDRGSYNVLTF.

V and J are TRBV7-3 and TRBJ2-7; 7 nucleotides match TRBD2. Losses at the gene ends were 5 bases for V and 1 base for J; bases not matched to a gene: 11. There are 16 residues in the CDR3. Per germline, CDR1 SGHTA and CDR2 FQGTGA. The CDR3 reads CASSPRGGGGSYEQYF. The CDR3, as DNA: TGTGCCAGCAGCCCCCGCGGGGGAGGAGGGTCCTACGAGCAGTACTTC.

The chain combines TRBV12-5 with TRBJ2-3; 10 bases are a match to TRBD1. Unmatched junction bases numbered 6, after V lost 3 bases and J lost 3 bases. CDR1 and CDR2 from the germline V gene are LGHNT and FRNRAP. The CDR3 sequence is 16 residues long. CDR3 in amino acids: CASGFSPDRGTDTQYF. CDR3 nucleotides: TGTGCTAGTGGTTTCAGCCCGGACAGGGGGACAGATACGCAGTATTTT.

The chain carries TRBV27 and TRBJ1-1; the match to TRBD1 covers 7 bases. Per germline, CDR1 MNHEY and CDR2 SMNVEV (reference sequence). Trimming removed 6 bases from V and 1 base from J; junction bases left unmatched: 2. This CDR3 is 13 amino acids long. The CDR3 spells CASRWTGNTEAFF. CDR3 bases: TGTGCCAGCAGATGGACAGGGAACACTGAAGCTTTCTTT.

The J gene is TRBJ1-2, the V gene TRBV11-1, with a tentative D call TRBD1 (5 bases). The germline V and J ends were trimmed by 5 bases and 1 base, with 17 bases remaining between them. The CDR3 sequence is 16 residues long. Germline V gene lookup returns CDR1 SGHAT and CDR2 FQDESV (reference sequence). The CDR3 nucleotides read TGTGCCAGCAGCGGGGCTCGGACGGAACTTAACTATGGCTACACCTTC. Amino acid sequence: CASSGARTELNYGYTF. The complete variable domain, with remaining parts taken from reference TRBV11-1 and TRBJ1-2, reads EAEVAQSPRYKITEKSQAVAFWCDPISGHATLYWYRQILGQGPELLVQFQDESVVDDSQLPKDRFSAERLKGVDSTLKIQPAELGDSAMYLCASSGARTELNYGYTFGSGTRLTVV.

This chain links TRBV30 with TRBJ2-7, with D unresolved. The CDR3 is 13 amino acids. The germline V gene encodes CDR1 GTSNPN and CDR2 SVGIG (reference sequence). V lost 3 bases and J lost 9, with 18 bases in between. CDR3 loop: CAWSAGGSALQYF. CDR3 bases: TGTGCCTGGAGCGCCGGCGGCAGTGCTCTGCAGTACTTC.

The genes are TRBV6-5 and TRBJ1-4; D is unresolved. Trimming pared 6 bases from V and 7 bases from J, leaving 15 bases between. The V gene's germline CDR1 is MNHEY and CDR2 SVGAGI. There are 14 residues in the CDR3. DNA of the CDR3: TGTGCCAGCAGAGCTACAGTGGCCTCTGAAAAACTGTTTTTT. Translated: CASRATVASEKLFF.

V usage is TRBV9 and J usage is TRBJ1-3; D gene uncertain. Germline loops: CDR1 SGDLS, CDR2 YYNGEE. This CDR3 comprises 15 residues. Trimming took off 0 bases at V and 0 bases at J, with 7 bases between the two ends. The CDR3 region is CASSVGTFSGNTIYF. For the CDR3, the DNA is TGTGCCAGCAGCGTAGGAACTTTCTCTGGAAACACCATATATTTT.

V and J are TRBV19 and TRBJ2-1, with a tentative D call TRBD2 (5 bases). CDR1 is LNHDA, CDR2 SQIVND, per germline (reference sequence). This CDR3 is 12 amino acids long. V lost 2 bases and J lost 9, with 8 bases in between. The CDR3 region has the DNA TGTGCCAGTAGTATAACTCGGGGTGAGCAGTTCTTC. This translates into CASSITRGEQFF. Using reference TRBV19 and TRBJ2-1 for the parts outside the CDR3, the full variable domain is DGGITQSPKYLFRKEGQNVTLSCEQNLNHDAMYWYRQDPGQGLRLIYYSQIVNDFQKGDIAEGYSVSREKKESFPLTVTSAQKNPTAFYLCASSITRGEQFFGPGTRLTVL.

V usage is TRBV4-2 and J usage is TRBJ2-5, with 10 bases lining up with TRBD2. V was pared by 5 bases and J by 2 bases, with 5 bases of the junction left unmatched. The CDR3 has 15 amino acids. From germline, CDR1 is LGHNA and CDR2 YNFKEQ. The CDR3 sequence: CASSTTSGEQETQYF. The CDR3 DNA sequence: TGTGCCAGCAGCACCACTAGCGGGGAACAAGAGACCCAGTACTTC.

The rearrangement uses TRBV7-9 and TRBJ2-5; 7 bases are shared with TRBD2. The germline V gene encodes CDR1 SEHNR and CDR2 FQNEAQ (reference sequence). CDR3 size: 15 residues. The V gene end was trimmed by 5 bases and the J gene end by 3 bases; junction bases not matched to a gene: 9. In DNA form, the CDR3 reads TGTGCCAGCAGCCCACCCTGGGCGGGGGAAGAGACCCAGTACTTC. This translates into CASSPPWAGEETQYF.